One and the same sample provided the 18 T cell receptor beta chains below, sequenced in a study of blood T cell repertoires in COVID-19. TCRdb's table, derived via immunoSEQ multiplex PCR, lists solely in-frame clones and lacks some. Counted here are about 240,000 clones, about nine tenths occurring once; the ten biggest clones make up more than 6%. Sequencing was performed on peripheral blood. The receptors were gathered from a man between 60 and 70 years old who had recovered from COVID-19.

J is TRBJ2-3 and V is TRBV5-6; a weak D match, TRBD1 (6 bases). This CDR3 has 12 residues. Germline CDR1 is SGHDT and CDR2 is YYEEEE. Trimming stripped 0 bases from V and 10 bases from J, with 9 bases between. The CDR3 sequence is CASSLVAGAQYF. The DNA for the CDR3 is TGTGCCAGCAGCTTGGTGGCAGGGGCGCAGTATTTT.

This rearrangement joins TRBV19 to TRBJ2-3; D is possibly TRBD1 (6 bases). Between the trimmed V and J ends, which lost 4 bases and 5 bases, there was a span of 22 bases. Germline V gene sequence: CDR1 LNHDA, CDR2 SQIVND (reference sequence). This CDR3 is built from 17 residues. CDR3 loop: CASSTRGEGVRIDTQYF. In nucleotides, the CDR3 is TGTGCCAGTAGTACGCGAGGTGAGGGGGTTAGGATAGATACGCAGTATTTT.

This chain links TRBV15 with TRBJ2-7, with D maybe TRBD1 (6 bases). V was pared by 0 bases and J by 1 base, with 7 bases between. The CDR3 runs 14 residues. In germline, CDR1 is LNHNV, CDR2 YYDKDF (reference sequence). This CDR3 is CATSRETGSYEQYV. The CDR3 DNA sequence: TGTGCCACCAGCAGAGAAACAGGGTCCTACGAGCAGTACGTC.

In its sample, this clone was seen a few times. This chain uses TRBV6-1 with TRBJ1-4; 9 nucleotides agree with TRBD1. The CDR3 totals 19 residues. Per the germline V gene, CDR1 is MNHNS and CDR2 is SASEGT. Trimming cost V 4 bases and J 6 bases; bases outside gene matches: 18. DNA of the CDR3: TGTGCCAGCAGTGCCCGGGACAGGGTTTTCGGGCTTGGAGATGAAAAACTGTTTTTT. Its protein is CASSARDRVFGLGDEKLFF.

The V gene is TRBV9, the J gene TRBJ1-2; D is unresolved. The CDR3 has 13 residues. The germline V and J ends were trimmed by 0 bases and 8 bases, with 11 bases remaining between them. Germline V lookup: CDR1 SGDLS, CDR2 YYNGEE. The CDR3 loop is CASSVVYGEGYTF. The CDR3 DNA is TGTGCCAGCAGCGTAGTATACGGGGAGGGCTACACCTTC.

CDR3 sequence (DNA): TGTGCCAGCAGCCCCCTGGGCACAGGAGCATCCTACAATGAGCAGTTCTTC. It is translated as CASSPLGTGASYNEQFF. This chain links TRBV4-2 with TRBJ2-1; D might be TRBD1 (5 bases). CDR1 and CDR2 (germline): LGHNA, YNFKEQ. This CDR3 comprises 17 residues. Trimming removed 4 bases at V and 1 base at J, with 17 bases between.

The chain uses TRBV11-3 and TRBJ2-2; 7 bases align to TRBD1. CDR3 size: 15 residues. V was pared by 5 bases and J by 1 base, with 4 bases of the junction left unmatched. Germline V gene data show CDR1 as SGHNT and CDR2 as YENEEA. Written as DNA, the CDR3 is TGTGCCAGCAGCCTAAGACAGGGGAACACCGGGGAGCTGTTTTTT. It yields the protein CASSLRQGNTGELFF.

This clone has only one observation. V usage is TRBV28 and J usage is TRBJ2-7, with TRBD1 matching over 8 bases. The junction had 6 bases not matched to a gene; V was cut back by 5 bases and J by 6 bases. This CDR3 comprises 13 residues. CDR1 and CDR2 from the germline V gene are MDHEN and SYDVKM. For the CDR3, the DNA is TGTGCCAGCAGTCGGAGGACAGGGCTCGAGCAGTACTTC. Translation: CASSRRTGLEQYF.

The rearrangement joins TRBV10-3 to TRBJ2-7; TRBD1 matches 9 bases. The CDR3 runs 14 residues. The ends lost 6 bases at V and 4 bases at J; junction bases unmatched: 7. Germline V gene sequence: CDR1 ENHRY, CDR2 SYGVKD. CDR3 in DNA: TGTGCCATCAGGACGGGACAGGGAACATACGAGCAGTACGTC. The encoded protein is CAIRTGQGTYEQYV.

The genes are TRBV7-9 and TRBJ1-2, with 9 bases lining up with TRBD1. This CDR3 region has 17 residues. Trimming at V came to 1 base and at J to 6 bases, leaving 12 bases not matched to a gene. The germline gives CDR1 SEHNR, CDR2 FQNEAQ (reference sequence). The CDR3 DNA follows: TGTGCCAGCAGCTTAGGGGGAGGGGACAGGGCGACCCATGGCTACACCTTC. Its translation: CASSLGGGDRATHGYTF.

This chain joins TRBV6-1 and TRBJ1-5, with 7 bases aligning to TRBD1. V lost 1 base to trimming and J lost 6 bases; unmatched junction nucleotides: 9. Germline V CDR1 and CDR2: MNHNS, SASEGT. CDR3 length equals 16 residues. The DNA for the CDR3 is TGTGCCAGCAGTGAAGGCAAAGGGGGCGGAGGTCAGCCCCAGCATTTT. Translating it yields CASSEGKGGGGQPQHF.

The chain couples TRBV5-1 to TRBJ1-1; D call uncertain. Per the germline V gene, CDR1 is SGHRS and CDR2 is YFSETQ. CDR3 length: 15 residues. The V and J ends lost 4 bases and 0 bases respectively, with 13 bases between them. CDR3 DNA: TGCGCCAGCAGCCAGTCGGCAGGATTGAACACTGAAGCTTTCTTT. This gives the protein CASSQSAGLNTEAFF. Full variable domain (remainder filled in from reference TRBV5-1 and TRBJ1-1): KAGVTQTPRYLIKTRGQQVTLSCSPISGHRSVSWYQQTPGQGLQFLFEYFSETQRNKGNFPGRFSGRQFSNSRSEMNVSTLELGDSALYLCASSQSAGLNTEAFFGQGTRLTVV.

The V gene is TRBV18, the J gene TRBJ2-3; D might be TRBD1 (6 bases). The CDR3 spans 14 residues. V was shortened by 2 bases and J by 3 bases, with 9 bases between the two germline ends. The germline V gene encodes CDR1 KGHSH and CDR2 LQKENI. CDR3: CASSPWQGTDTQYF. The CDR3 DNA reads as TGTGCCAGCTCACCATGGCAGGGGACAGATACGCAGTATTTT.

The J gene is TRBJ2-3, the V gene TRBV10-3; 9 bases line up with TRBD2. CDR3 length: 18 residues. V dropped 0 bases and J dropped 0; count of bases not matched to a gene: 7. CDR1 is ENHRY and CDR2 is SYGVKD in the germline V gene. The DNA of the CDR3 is TGTGCCATCAGTGAGTCAGAGCGGGGGGCCTTTAGCACAGATACGCAGTATTTT. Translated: CAISESERGAFSTDTQYF.

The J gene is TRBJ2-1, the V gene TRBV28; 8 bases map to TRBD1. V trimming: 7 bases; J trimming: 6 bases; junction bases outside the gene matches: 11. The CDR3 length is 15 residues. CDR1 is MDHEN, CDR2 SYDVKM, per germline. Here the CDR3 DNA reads TGTGCCAGCACACAAGGACAGGGCAGGCGCAATGAGCAGTTCTTC. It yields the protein CASTQGQGRRNEQFF.

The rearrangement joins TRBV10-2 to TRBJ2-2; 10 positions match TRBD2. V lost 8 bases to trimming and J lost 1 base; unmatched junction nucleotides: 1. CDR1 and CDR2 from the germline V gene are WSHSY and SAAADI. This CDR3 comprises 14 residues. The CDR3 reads CASLAGVNTGELFF. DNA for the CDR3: TGCGCCAGCCTAGCGGGAGTGAACACCGGGGAGCTGTTTTTT.

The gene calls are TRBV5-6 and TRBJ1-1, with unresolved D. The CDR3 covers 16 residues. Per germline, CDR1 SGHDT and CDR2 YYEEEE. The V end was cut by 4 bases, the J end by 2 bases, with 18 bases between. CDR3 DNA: TGTGCCAGCAGCGCCATCTCAGGAAACCCTAACACTGAAGCTTTCTTT. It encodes CASSAISGNPNTEAFF.

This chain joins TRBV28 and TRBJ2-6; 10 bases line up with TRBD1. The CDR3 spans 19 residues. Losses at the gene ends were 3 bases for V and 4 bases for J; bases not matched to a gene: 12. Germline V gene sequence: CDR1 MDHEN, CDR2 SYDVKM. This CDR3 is CASSFIGGTGVSGANVLTF. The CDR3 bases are TGTGCCAGCAGTTTCATCGGCGGGACAGGGGTCTCCGGGGCCAACGTCCTGACTTTC.